The 26 T cell receptor beta chains presented below share a single source sample, sequenced in a study of cytomegalovirus exposure and HLA in healthy donors. The primer mix had 60 Vbeta and 13 Jbeta primers. Using immunoSEQ multiplex PCR, the repertoire was profiled, and TCRdb retains in-frame clones only, with some absent. The sample lists tens of thousands of clones; less than 85% were seen once. Sequencing used PBMCs. These receptors were taken from a man aged 30 to 45 in good health and CMV-seropositive.

V gene TRBV4-1 combines with J gene TRBJ1-1; TRBD1 aligns across 7 bases. The length of the CDR3 is 15 residues. The V gene end was trimmed by 2 bases and the J gene end by 5 bases; junction bases not matched to a gene: 8. Germline assignment: CDR1 MGHRA and CDR2 YSYEKL. CDR3 nucleotides: TGCGCCAGCAGCCAACCCAGACAGGGAAAAACTGAAGCTTTCTTT. It codes for CASSQPRQGKTEAFF.

The chain uses TRBV5-4 and TRBJ2-1, with TRBD2 matching 13 bases. This CDR3 spans 15 amino acids. The germline V gene encodes CDR1 SGHNT and CDR2 YYREEE (reference sequence). Trimming took 4 bases from V and 10 from J; bases not matched to a gene: 8. This CDR3 is CASSSVGLAGREQFF. For the CDR3, the DNA is TGTGCCAGCAGCAGCGTGGGACTAGCGGGGCGGGAGCAGTTCTTC.

This chain's CDR3 is CASRDQRGGRGTDTQYF. CDR3 in DNA: TGTGCCAGCAGAGATCAGCGGGGGGGCCGCGGCACAGATACGCAGTATTTT. The rearrangement links TRBV28 to TRBJ2-3, with TRBD2 matching over 10 bases. Germline V lookup: CDR1 MDHEN, CDR2 SYDVKM. The ends lost 6 bases at V and 1 base at J; junction bases unmatched: 10. The CDR3 is made up of 17 amino acids.

J is TRBJ1-2 and V is TRBV30; the match to TRBD1 covers 7 bases. The germline gives CDR1 GTSNPN, CDR2 SVGIG (reference sequence). This CDR3 has 13 residues. Trimming cost V 0 bases and J 7 bases; bases outside gene matches: 5. DNA for the CDR3: TGTGCCTGGAGTGTACAGGGGCCTGGTGGCTACACCTTC. This sequence encodes CAWSVQGPGGYTF.

This clone has only a few counts. The DNA for the CDR3 is TGTGCCAGCAGCCCCCCAGGCGTCTCTGGAAACACCATATATTTT. It encodes CASSPPGVSGNTIYF. This chain links TRBV6-5 with TRBJ1-3; D ambiguous. Deletions cut 6 bases from V and 0 bases from J, with 12 bases between. CDR3 length: 15 amino acids. The germline gives CDR1 MNHEY, CDR2 SVGAGI.

This clone turned up a few times. The genes are TRBV27 and TRBJ2-1; a weak D match, TRBD2 (7 bases). Germline assignment: CDR1 MNHEY and CDR2 SMNVEV (reference sequence). The CDR3 runs 14 residues. V was shortened by 4 bases and J by 7 bases, with 14 bases between the two germline ends. CDR3 DNA sequence: TGTGCCAGCAGTTACCGAGGGGGGGGTAATGAGCAGTTCTTC. Translated, it gives CASSYRGGGNEQFF.

The chain combines TRBV7-3 with TRBJ2-1; D is perhaps TRBD2 (6 bases). This CDR3 has 15 amino acids. Germline V gene lookup returns CDR1 SGHTA and CDR2 FQGTGA. V lost 5 bases and J 8 bases, leaving 19 bases between the germline ends. CDR3 amino acids: CASSPVPGVKDEQFF. The CDR3 DNA follows: TGTGCCAGCAGCCCCGTACCGGGAGTAAAGGATGAGCAGTTCTTC.

The chain uses TRBV2 and TRBJ2-7; D is ambiguous. The length of the CDR3 is 12 residues. Germline V gene sequence: CDR1 SNHLY, CDR2 FYNNEI. Between the trimmed V and J ends, which lost 6 bases and 0 bases, there was a span of 6 bases. The CDR3 loop is CASSLSSYEQYF. In DNA, the CDR3 is TGTGCCAGCAGCCTCTCCTCCTACGAGCAGTACTTC.

CDR3 sequence: CSVVWGGSSYEQYF. The DNA for the CDR3 is TGCAGCGTAGTATGGGGGGGGAGCTCCTACGAGCAGTACTTC. The chain couples TRBV29-1 to TRBJ2-7; 7 nucleotides align to TRBD2. The V gene end was trimmed by 6 bases and the J gene end by 0 bases; junction bases not matched to a gene: 8. Germline lookup yields CDR1 SQVTM and CDR2 ANQGSEA. The CDR3 consists of 14 residues.

This sequence joins TRBV7-2 and TRBJ1-5; TRBD1 matches 9 bases. V lost 5 bases, J lost 5 bases, and 4 bases stayed unmatched. Germline V lookup: CDR1 SGHTA, CDR2 FQGNSA. The CDR3 sequence is 14 residues long. The CDR3 DNA sequence: TGTGCCAGCAGCCCTAGGACAGGGGATCAGCCCCAGCATTTT. This translates into CASSPRTGDQPQHF.

This clone was seen once. This chain joins TRBV6-1 and TRBJ1-2; D gene unclear. This CDR3 comprises 14 residues. V was trimmed by 0 bases and J by 4 bases, leaving 9 bases between them. Looked up from germline, CDR1 is MNHNS and CDR2 is SASEGT. CDR3 bases: TGTGCCAGCAGTGAAGCGCGTAGCCTCTATGGCTACACCTTC. Translating it yields CASSEARSLYGYTF.

The gene calls are TRBV27 and TRBJ1-5, with D tentatively TRBD1 (6 bases). The V gene's germline CDR1 is MNHEY and CDR2 SMNVEV (reference sequence). The CDR3 is made up of 14 amino acids. With 5 bases removed from V and 5 bases from J, the gap between germline ends came to 13 bases. The CDR3 is CASSLQGSHQPQHF. In nucleotides, the CDR3 is TGTGCCAGCAGTCTACAGGGTTCTCATCAGCCCCAGCATTTT.

Only a few counts were recorded for this clone. This chain joins TRBV4-3 and TRBJ2-3; possible D gene TRBD1, 5 bases. The V gene lost 0 bases and the J gene lost 3 bases, with 13 bases spanning the gap. Germline V gene sequence: CDR1 LGHNA, CDR2 YSLEER. The CDR3 is 16 residues long. CDR3 region: CASSQDLGQGTDTQYF. Here the CDR3 DNA reads TGCGCCAGCAGCCAAGATCTGGGGCAGGGAACAGATACGCAGTATTTT.

This chain uses TRBV5-4 with TRBJ2-5; D gene ambiguous. Per the germline V gene, CDR1 is SGHNT and CDR2 is YYREEE (reference sequence). The CDR3 runs 13 residues. With 0 bases removed from V and 2 bases from J, the gap between germline ends came to 5 bases. CDR3: CASSLDSQETQYF. The CDR3 DNA follows: TGTGCCAGCAGCTTGGATTCTCAAGAGACCCAGTACTTC. The variable domain in full, with the rest retrieved from reference TRBV5-4 and TRBJ2-5, is ETGVTQSPTHLIKTRGQQVTLRCSSQSGHNTVSWYQQALGQGPQFIFQYYREEENGRGNFPPRFSGLQFPNYSSELNVNALELDDSALYLCASSLDSQETQYFGPGTRLLVL.

V and J are TRBV28 and TRBJ2-7; possible D gene TRBD1, 6 bases. Trimming removed 1 base at V and 6 bases at J, with 13 bases between. The germline V gene encodes CDR1 MDHEN and CDR2 SYDVKM. CDR3 size: 14 residues. The CDR3 coding sequence is TGTGCCAGCAGTTTATCGACTACAGGGTTCGAGCAGTACTTC. As protein: CASSLSTTGFEQYF.

The CDR3 DNA is TGTGCCAGCAGCTTAGGCCAGTTCACAGATACGCAGTATTTT. It encodes CASSLGQFTDTQYF. J is TRBJ2-3 and V is TRBV7-2; D uncertain. The V end was cut by 1 base, the J end by 2 bases, with 7 bases between. CDR3 size: 14 residues. The germline gives CDR1 SGHTA, CDR2 FQGNSA.

The chain combines TRBV7-9 with TRBJ2-3, with D unclear. From germline, CDR1 is SEHNR and CDR2 FQNEAQ (reference sequence). V was cut by 2 bases and J by 0 bases, with 6 bases left in between. CDR3 length equals 14 residues. The chain's CDR3 is CASSLHRSTDTQYF. CDR3 DNA: TGTGCCAGCAGCTTACACAGAAGCACAGATACGCAGTATTTT.

A few counts support this clone. The chain joins TRBV4-3 to TRBJ1-5; 8 bases agree with TRBD1. Germline CDR1 LGHNA, CDR2 YSLEER. The junction had 4 bases not matched to a gene; V was cut back by 1 base and J by 2 bases. This CDR3 region has 16 residues. This CDR3 reads CASSQGTGQGNQPQHF. DNA for the CDR3: TGCGCCAGCAGCCAAGGGACGGGACAGGGCAATCAGCCCCAGCATTTT.

The chain has TRBV30 and TRBJ1-1, with D possibly TRBD1 on 6 matching bases. From germline, CDR1 is GTSNPN and CDR2 SVGIG (reference sequence). Trimming stripped 2 bases from V and 0 bases from J, with 16 bases between. This CDR3 is built from 16 residues. Written as DNA, the CDR3 is TGTGCCTGGAGTCGCCTGACGGGACACCTGAACACTGAAGCTTTCTTT. Residues: CAWSRLTGHLNTEAFF.

This chain connects TRBV18 to TRBJ1-2; the D gene is possibly TRBD1 (5 bases). CDR1 is KGHSH and CDR2 is LQKENI in the germline V gene. V gave up 3 bases and J gave up 8 bases, with 10 bases separating them. This CDR3 region has 12 residues. For the CDR3, the DNA is TGTGCCAGCTCACCTGACAGCCCGGGCTACACCTTC. Protein: CASSPDSPGYTF.

This chain uses TRBV4-1 with TRBJ2-3; 8 nucleotides agree with TRBD2. Germline lookup yields CDR1 MGHRA and CDR2 YSYEKL. V was clipped by 3 bases and J by 11 bases; unmatched bases: 22. The CDR3 length is 18 residues. The CDR3 DNA sequence: TGCGCCAGCAGCCATCAAAAAGGAGCGGGGGCCGCCGGGGCGAGGCAGTATTTT. Its protein is CASSHQKGAGAAGARQYF.

The chain carries TRBV7-8 and TRBJ2-7, with D maybe TRBD1 (5 bases). Germline V gene data show CDR1 as SGHVS and CDR2 as FQNEAQ. The V end lost 5 bases, the J end lost 5 bases, and 16 bases lay between the germline ends. This CDR3 is 14 amino acids long. The CDR3 here is CASSIRTWMNEQYF. The CDR3 DNA reads TGTGCCAGCAGCATCCGGACATGGATGAACGAGCAGTACTTC. The full variable domain, rest sourced from reference TRBV7-8 and TRBJ2-7, is GAGVSQSPRYKVAKRGQDVALRCDPISGHVSLFWYQQALGQGPEFLTYFQNEAQLDKSGLPSDRFFAERPEGSVSTLKIQRTQQEDSAVYLCASSIRTWMNEQYFGPGTRLTVT.

The rearrangement links TRBV2 to TRBJ2-1, with 7 bases matching TRBD1. The V and J ends lost 8 bases and 5 bases, in that order; junction bases with no gene match: 12. The CDR3 is 15 amino acids. Germline V CDR1 and CDR2: SNHLY, FYNNEI. CDR3 amino acids: CASEAEQGINNEQFF. The CDR3 coding sequence is TGTGCCAGCGAAGCTGAACAGGGGATTAACAATGAGCAGTTCTTC.

This chain uses TRBV27 with TRBJ2-7; 7 positions match TRBD2. The CDR3 has 11 residues. CDR1 is MNHEY, CDR2 SMNVEV, per germline (reference sequence). With V trimmed by 8 bases and J by 6 bases, 4 bases remained unmatched. For the CDR3, the DNA is TGTGCCAGCCGGCGGGGGTTCGAGCAGTACTTC. Amino acid sequence: CASRRGFEQYF.

The chain carries TRBV6-5 and TRBJ2-1; D may be TRBD1 (5 bases). Trimming stripped 6 bases from V and 6 bases from J, with 15 bases between. The germline V gene encodes CDR1 MNHEY and CDR2 SVGAGI. This CDR3 spans 14 amino acids. The chain's CDR3 is CASSPRVFSNEQFF. The CDR3 nucleotides read TGTGCCAGCAGCCCCAGGGTCTTCAGCAATGAGCAGTTCTTC.

The V and J genes are TRBV27 and TRBJ1-2, with TRBD1 matching 12 bases. This CDR3 region has 14 residues. Trimming at V came to 5 bases and at J to 8 bases, leaving 6 bases not matched to a gene. The germline V gene has CDR1 MNHEY and CDR2 SMNVEV (reference sequence). This CDR3 is CASSRDRGRRGYTF. The CDR3 bases are TGTGCCAGCAGTAGGGACAGGGGGCGAAGGGGCTACACCTTC.